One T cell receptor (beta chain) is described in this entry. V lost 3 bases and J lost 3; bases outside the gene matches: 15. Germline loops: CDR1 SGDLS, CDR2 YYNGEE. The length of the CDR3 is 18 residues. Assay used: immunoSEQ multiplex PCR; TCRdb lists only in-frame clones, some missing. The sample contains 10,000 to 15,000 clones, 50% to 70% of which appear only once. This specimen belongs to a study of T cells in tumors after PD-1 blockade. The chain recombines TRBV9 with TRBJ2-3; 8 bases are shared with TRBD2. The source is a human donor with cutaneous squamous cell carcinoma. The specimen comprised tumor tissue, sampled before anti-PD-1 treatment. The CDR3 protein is CASSERPSGSGFTDTQYF. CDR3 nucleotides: TGTGCCAGCAGCGAGAGGCCCAGCGGGAGTGGTTTTACAGATACGCAGTATTTT.